A selection of T cell receptor beta chains follows, all from one sample in a study of T cell responses to AZD1222 COVID-19 vaccine. TCRdb keeps only in-frame clones here, not all; method: immunoSEQ multiplex PCR. The sample lists around 63,000 clones, around 86% occurring once. The sequences come from peripheral blood, collected on day 0 of AZD1222 vaccination. The receptor source for this set is an adult in good health. Each CDR3 is given with its conserved first and last residue. A D gene is named only where the DNA matches it firmly.

d_gene,v_gene,j_gene,CDR3nt,CDR3aa
-,TRBV30,TRBJ2-3,TGTGCCTGGAGTAATCAGTATACGCAGTATTTT,CAWSNQYTQYF
-,TRBV4-1,TRBJ1-1,TGCGCCAGCAGCCAAGCGCAGGGGAACACTGAAGCTTTCTTT,CASSQAQGNTEAFF
-,TRBV9,TRBJ1-5,TGTGCCAGCAGCGTAGACGGTGGTCAGCCCCAGCATTTT,CASSVDGGQPQHF
-,TRBV9,TRBJ2-3,TGTGCCAGCAGCGCCCAGCGGACCCCGGCGGCAGATACGCAGTATTTT,CASSAQRTPAADTQYF
-,TRBV9,TRBJ2-5,TGTGCCAGCAGCGTACAGGCAGGGGGAGGGCAAGAGACCCAGTACTTC,CASSVQAGGGQETQYF
TRBD1,TRBV3-1/TRBV3-2,TRBJ1-6,TGTGCCAGCAGCGGCCGGGACAGGGCTAATTCACCCCTCCACTTT,CASSGRDRANSPLHF
-,TRBV9,TRBJ1-2,TGTGCCAGCAGGACGGGGGGCGGCTACACCTTC,CASRTGGGYTF
TRBD1,TRBV7-9,TRBJ2-7,TGTGCCAGCAGAACCGGGACAGGGGACGAGCAGTACTTC,CASRTGTGDEQYF
TRBD1,TRBV7-8,TRBJ1-5,TGTGCCAGCAGACTCGGACAGGGTGGCAATCAGCCCCAGCATTTT,CASRLGQGGNQPQHF
TRBD1,TRBV11-3,TRBJ1-1,TGTGCCAGCAGCTCGGGACAGGGCCTTTCTACTTTCTTT,CASSSGQGLSTFF